This T cell receptor beta chain was sequenced during a study of blood T cell repertoires in COVID-19. The CDR3 consists of 12 residues. V gave up 2 bases and J gave up 5 bases, with 7 bases separating them. Clones were read by immunoSEQ multiplex PCR, and TCRdb kept only the in-frame ones, dropping some. The sample records some 160,000 clones, roughly 91% being singletons. The sequencing sample was made of peripheral blood. This chain joins TRBV12-3 or TRBV12-4 and TRBJ2-7, with D possibly TRBD2 on 5 matching bases. The clonotype originates from a middle-aged man who had recovered from COVID-19. In DNA, the CDR3 is TGTGCCAGCAGTTTATCGGGGAACGAGCAGTACTTC. Amino acids: CASSLSGNEQYF.